Presented here are 9 T cell receptor beta chains from one specimen sequenced in a study of T cells expressing NK-cell markers. TCRdb re-called the 5' RACE reads and catalogs CDR3 proteins one per entry, DNA excluded. This listing includes 550,000 or so distinct CDR3 sequences. Sample: blood T cells: a sorted CD56 or NKG2C T cell subset, CD4+ or CD8+ T cells, or bulk PBMC T cells (not recorded which). The receptor set was obtained from a man younger than 30 in good health.

The V call is TRBV30, the J call TRBJ2-1; TCRdb outputs TRBD2, but without DNA this stays unchecked. The germline V gene has CDR1 GTSNPN and CDR2 SVGIG (reference sequence). The CDR3 has 14 residues. Here the CDR3 reads CAWTAQASGNEQFF.

The CDR3 spells CASSITGPSQAFF. V and J are TRBV6-1 and TRBJ1-1. The germline V gene encodes CDR1 MNHNS and CDR2 SASEGT. This CDR3 comprises 13 residues.

V gene TRBV6-5 combines with J gene TRBJ2-1; TCRdb calls TRBD1, which cannot be checked without DNA. In germline, CDR1 is MNHEY, CDR2 SVGAGI. The CDR3 extends over 13 amino acids. CDR3 loop: CASSYNRAGLQFF.

The chain is built from TRBV7-9 and TRBJ2-3; as DNA is missing, the TRBD2 call by TCRdb cannot be tested. Germline V gene sequence: CDR1 SEHNR, CDR2 FQNEAQ (reference sequence). The CDR3 loop spans 18 amino acids. CDR3 protein: CASSSTSGRGRLTDTQYF.

The chain couples TRBV29-1 to TRBJ1-1; TCRdb calls TRBD1, which cannot be checked without DNA. Germline values: CDR1 SQVTM, CDR2 ANQGSEA. The CDR3 covers 14 residues. CDR3 sequence reads: CSVAPLTANTEAFF.

V and J are TRBV24-1 and TRBJ2-1; absent DNA, TCRdb's TRBD2 call cannot be checked. CDR1 is KGHDR and CDR2 is SFDVKD in the germline V gene. CDR3 length equals 15 residues. CDR3 in amino acids: CATSDRTSLASKQFF.

This chain links TRBV29-1 with TRBJ1-1; the D gene TCRdb calls, TRBD1, cannot be checked with no DNA. The CDR3 is made up of 14 amino acids. CDR1 is SQVTM, CDR2 ANQGSEA, per germline. CDR3 protein: CSSIRGAVDTEAFF.

The genes are TRBV7-9 and TRBJ2-3; TCRdb's assignment of TRBD1 cannot be checked, as there is no DNA. CDR1 and CDR2 (germline): SEHNR, FQNEAQ (reference sequence). CDR3 size: 15 residues. The CDR3 region is CASSPPGQPTDTQYF.

This chain connects TRBV20-1 to TRBJ2-5. CDR1 DFQATT and CDR2 SNEGSKA come from the germline V gene (reference sequence). This CDR3 is 16 amino acids long. CDR3 sequence reads: CSARISPAGYQETQYF.